This T cell receptor beta chain comes out of a study of T cell responses to AZD1222 COVID-19 vaccine (dated by TCRdb to about 2021). With respect to the entire study: AZD1222 recipients with second doses at about 4 weeks or about 12 weeks were pooled, because spike-specific TCR depth and breadth did not differ between schedules. A total of 230 or so trial participants underwent TCR sequencing, of whom about 210 received two doses of AZD1222 and some 26 received two doses of the MenACWY control vaccine. Trial participants were enrolled by age into subgroups of 18-55, 56-69 and 70-plus years, and roughly 150, 30 and 60 TCR-sequenced participants, respectively, were included in these subgroups. Broader findings and caveats from the paper: After two AZD1222 doses, both the breadth and the depth of spike-specific TCRs were significantly higher than at day 0 and than in MenACWY recipients. Because no day 14 peak-response samples were available, repertoires were characterized only after the peak T cell response. Conclusions about previously exposed vaccinees were limited because only a handful of AZD1222 recipients were SARS-CoV-2 seropositive at baseline. In the small 56-69-year group, the increase in depth fell short of significance, most likely because of low power. Epitopes outside the regions mutated in the B.1.351 and B.1.1.7 variants were reportedly recognized by nearly half of the unique spike-specific TCRs. The whole spike protein was spanned by vaccine-associated CD4 TCRs, and dominant responses were seen in regions 160-218 and 743-854. Participants were mostly white British and included more females than males, and it was suggested by the authors that clonal diversity may have been underestimated.

The CDR3 regions of human TCRbeta chains were subjected to immunosequencing. The study's processing was this. Repertoire TCRs were matched against a reference library of SARS-CoV-2-specific TCRs generated with the MIRA antigen-specificity platform. Breadth was defined as the fraction of unique TCRs that were SARS-CoV-2-associated. Depth was defined as the fraction of total T cells that were SARS-CoV-2-associated. Using the MIRA data, each spike-specific TCR was assigned both to the spike region to which the TCR was reactive and to a CD4 or CD8 class. Log10-transformed breadth and depth values were compared by one-way ANOVA with Sidak's multiple comparisons tests. TCRdb obtained this table from immuneACCESS and retained in-frame rearrangements with V and J assigned. These tables miss some clones; where compared with another copy, unresolved V genes account for less than half of the shortfall, and the remainder is unexplained. Clone size and V and J calls were adopted from that table, with D and trimming inferred from the DNA. The sample has tens of thousands of clones on record, under 85% of them singletons. Roughly half of the sample lies in the top ten.

Regarding this clone: Its antigen remains undetermined. Base qualities are not recorded, but no much larger clone differs from it by a single base.

The sample's time point label, in plain terms: baseline before first vaccination. Vaccinee samples came from UK trials COV001 and COV002, including a single-blind randomized controlled phase 2/3 trial of AZD1222 (ChAdOx1 nCoV-19) in healthy adults. Trial participant PBMC samples were collected at day 0 and day 28 after the second dose for TCRbeta chain sequencing. V lost 0 bases and J lost 10 bases; the stretch between them is 10 bases long. CDR1 and CDR2 were assigned from the germline V gene as SGHVS and FNYEAQ. The CDR3 sequence holds 14 residues, the cysteine and phenylalanine included. Just CDR3 DNA is preserved here, 42 bases in frame from base 1.

The sequences come from peripheral blood, collected on day 0 of AZD1222 vaccination. The sequence came from an adult in good health. The chain links TRBV7-6 with TRBJ1-6; possibly the D gene is TRBD1, per 5 matching bases. The encoded CDR3 is CASSLAGERSPLHF. The nucleotides read TGTGCCAGCAGCTTAGCAGGGGAAAGATCACCCCTCCACTTT.